A single sample gave rise to the 14 T cell receptor beta chains below, sequenced in a study of cytomegalovirus exposure and HLA in healthy donors. A multiplex PCR was run with 60 Vbeta primers and 13 Jbeta primers. The repertoire was sequenced with immunoSEQ multiplex PCR; TCRdb's copy has only in-frame clones and lacks some. The data hold about 160,000 clones, with 79% observed a single time. What was sequenced was PBMCs. The receptors were sampled from a man in his fifties or sixties in good health and CMV-seropositive.

This chain links TRBV28 with TRBJ1-2; D gene ambiguous. The germline CDR1 and CDR2 sequences are MDHEN and SYDVKM. The CDR3 runs to 18 residues. Trimming left V 4 bases short and J 3 bases short, with 24 bases between. This chain's CDR3 is CASSSYRVGRQIHYGYTF. The CDR3, as DNA: TGTGCCAGCAGTTCCTACCGGGTCGGTCGGCAAATTCACTATGGCTACACCTTC.

This sequence joins TRBV4-1 and TRBJ2-7; 7 bases agree with TRBD2. V shed 0 bases, J shed 1 base, and the junction held 12 bases outside the gene matches. The CDR3 sequence is 18 residues long. Germline V gene sequence: CDR1 MGHRA, CDR2 YSYEKL. CDR3 in amino acids: CASSQEGTMAGESYEQYF. As DNA, the CDR3 is TGCGCCAGCAGCCAAGAGGGTACAATGGCGGGAGAGTCCTACGAGCAGTACTTC.

With regard to this clone: This CDR3 is also generated by other DNA sequences in the sample. The genes are TRBV28 and TRBJ2-7; D not certain. From germline, CDR1 is MDHEN and CDR2 SYDVKM. The V end was cut by 4 bases, the J end by 3 bases, with 4 bases between. The CDR3 length is 11 residues. The CDR3 reads CASSSYYEQYF. The CDR3 DNA is TGTGCCAGCAGTTCCTACTACGAGCAGTACTTC.

The chain is built from TRBV15 and TRBJ2-2, with a possible D match to TRBD1 (5 bases). The CDR3 runs 15 residues. The germline gives CDR1 LNHNV, CDR2 YYDKDF (reference sequence). Deletions cut 0 bases from V and 4 bases from J, with 9 bases between. The CDR3 sequence is CATSRDRGSTGELFF. The CDR3 region has the DNA TGTGCCACCAGCAGAGATAGGGGTAGCACCGGGGAGCTGTTTTTT.

This chain joins TRBV7-9 and TRBJ2-1; TRBD1 aligns across 8 bases. This CDR3 comprises 16 residues. V trimming: 3 bases; J trimming: 4 bases; junction bases outside the gene matches: 8. Germline CDR1 reads SEHNR; CDR2 reads FQNEAQ (reference sequence). The CDR3 here is CASSFPPGTGYNEQFF. DNA of the CDR3: TGTGCCAGCAGCTTCCCCCCGGGGACAGGTTACAATGAGCAGTTCTTC.

The chain couples TRBV10-2 to TRBJ2-1; D possibly corresponds to TRBD1 (5 bases). CDR3 size: 12 residues. The germline V and J ends were trimmed by 7 bases and 8 bases, with 12 bases remaining between them. Germline lookup yields CDR1 WSHSY and CDR2 SAAADI. In nucleotides, the CDR3 is TGCGCCAGCACGTATAGGGGTGATGAGCAGTTCTTC. Translating gives CASTYRGDEQFF.

V is TRBV19 and J is TRBJ1-5; a weak D match, TRBD1 (6 bases). The CDR3 length is 17 residues. The germline V and J ends were trimmed by 1 base and 2 bases, with 15 bases remaining between them. Germline CDR1 LNHDA, CDR2 SQIVND (reference sequence). Here the CDR3 DNA reads TGTGCCAGTAGTATAGCGGGAGGGGGGTATCGCAATCAGCCCCAGCATTTT. It yields the protein CASSIAGGGYRNQPQHF. Combining the CDR3 with reference TRBV19 and TRBJ1-5 gives the whole variable domain DGGITQSPKYLFRKEGQNVTLSCEQNLNHDAMYWYRQDPGQGLRLIYYSQIVNDFQKGDIAEGYSVSREKKESFPLTVTSAQKNPTAFYLCASSIAGGGYRNQPQHFGDGTRLSIL.

The rearrangement uses TRBV19 and TRBJ1-2; 10 bases agree with TRBD1. The trim removed 6 bases at V and 3 bases at J, leaving 7 bases unmatched. Per germline, CDR1 LNHDA and CDR2 SQIVND (reference sequence). The CDR3 loop spans 15 amino acids. CDR3 DNA: TGTGCCAGTAGATCGCTGGACAGGGGGTACTATGGCTACACCTTC. Amino acids: CASRSLDRGYYGYTF.

The CDR3 DNA reads as TGTGCCAGCAGCTCCCCTGGGGGGGGCAACACTGAAGCTTTCTTT. It specifies CASSSPGGGNTEAFF. This chain uses TRBV5-4 with TRBJ1-1; TRBD1 is a possible D gene (6 bases). CDR1 is SGHNT and CDR2 is YYREEE in the germline V gene (reference sequence). The CDR3 contains 15 residues. V was pared by 3 bases and J by 2 bases, with 14 bases between.

V and J are TRBV7-2 and TRBJ2-5; 13 bases are shared with TRBD2. The junction had 4 bases not matched to a gene; V was cut back by 5 bases and J by 4 bases. Looked up from germline, CDR1 is SGHTA and CDR2 is FQGNSA. The CDR3 spans 15 residues. CDR3: CASSRTSGSSETQYF. The CDR3, as DNA: TGTGCCAGCAGCCGGACTAGCGGGAGTTCAGAGACCCAGTACTTC.

The chain links TRBV19 to TRBJ2-1, with TRBD2 identical over 8 bases. The CDR3 sequence is 16 residues long. The germline V gene has CDR1 LNHDA and CDR2 SQIVND (reference sequence). J lost 8 bases, V lost 1 base, and 10 bases had no gene match. In nucleotides, the CDR3 is TGTGCCAGTAGTATAGGATCTAGCGGGCCGTGGGATGAGCAGTTCTTC. This translates into CASSIGSSGPWDEQFF.

The chain joins TRBV9 to TRBJ2-3; D gene uncertain. V shed 0 bases and J shed 2 bases, with 13 bases lying between them. Germline CDR1 reads SGDLS; CDR2 reads YYNGEE. There are 16 residues in the CDR3. The chain's CDR3 is CASSVGAVTYTDTQYF. In DNA, the CDR3 is TGTGCCAGCAGCGTAGGGGCAGTCACTTACACAGATACGCAGTATTTT.

This chain connects TRBV19 to TRBJ2-7; perhaps TRBD2 as D (5 bases). The CDR3 runs 13 residues. Trimming took off 3 bases at V and 0 bases at J, with 6 bases between the two ends. CDR1 is LNHDA and CDR2 is SQIVND in the germline V gene (reference sequence). CDR3 loop: CASSMDSSYEQYF. In nucleotides, the CDR3 is TGTGCCAGTAGTATGGACTCCTCCTACGAGCAGTACTTC.

The V and J genes are TRBV4-1 and TRBJ2-4; D may be TRBD2 (6 bases). CDR1 and CDR2 from the germline V gene are MGHRA and YSYEKL. The CDR3 runs 16 residues. V lost 0 bases and J 8 bases, leaving 17 bases between the germline ends. CDR3 sequence: CASSQDPTSSGDIQYF. CDR3 bases: TGCGCCAGCAGCCAAGACCCGACTAGTTCTGGAGACATTCAGTACTTC.